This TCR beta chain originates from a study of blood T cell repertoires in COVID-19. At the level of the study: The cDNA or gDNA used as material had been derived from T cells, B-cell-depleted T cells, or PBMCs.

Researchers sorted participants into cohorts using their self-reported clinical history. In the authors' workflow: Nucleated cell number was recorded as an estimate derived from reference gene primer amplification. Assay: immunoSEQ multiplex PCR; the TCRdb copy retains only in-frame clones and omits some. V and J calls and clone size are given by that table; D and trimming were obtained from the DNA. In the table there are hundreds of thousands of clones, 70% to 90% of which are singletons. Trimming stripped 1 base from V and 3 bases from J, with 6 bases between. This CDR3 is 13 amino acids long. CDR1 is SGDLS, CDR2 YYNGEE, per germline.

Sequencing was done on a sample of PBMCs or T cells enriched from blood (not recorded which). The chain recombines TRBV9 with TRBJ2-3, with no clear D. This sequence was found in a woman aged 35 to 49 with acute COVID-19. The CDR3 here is CASSVWPTDTQYF. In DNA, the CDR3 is TGTGCCAGCAGCGTATGGCCTACAGATACGCAGTATTTT.